These 24 T cell receptor beta chains were sequenced from one sample in a study of neoadjuvant anti-PD-1 for oral cavity cancer. Produced via immunoSEQ multiplex PCR; TCRdb's table is partial and in-frame only. This sample has around 17,000 clones, with approximately 70% found just once. The sequencing here drew on PBMCs, taken before nivolumab (anti-PD-1) treatment. These receptors were taken from a person between 35 and 79 years old with oral cavity squamous cell carcinoma.

The chain uses TRBV10-1 and TRBJ2-5, with no clear D. The CDR3 is 12 amino acids. V was clipped by 2 bases and J by 5 bases, with 6 bases between them. Germline V CDR1 and CDR2: WNHNN, SYGVQD (reference sequence). The chain's CDR3 is CASSESYETQYF. Written as DNA, the CDR3 is TGCGCCAGCAGTGAGAGCTACGAGACCCAGTACTTC.

This sequence joins TRBV11-2 and TRBJ2-3, with TRBD2 identical over 14 bases. Germline CDR1 SGHAT, CDR2 FQNNGV. The V and J ends lost 3 bases and 12 bases, in that order; junction bases with no gene match: 14. This CDR3 region has 17 residues. The DNA of the CDR3 is TGTGCCAGCAGCTTGGGGCCCGGACTAGCGGGAGGAGTTGGCCAGTATTTT. Translation gives CASSLGPGLAGGVGQYF. Full variable domain (rest looked up from reference TRBV11-2 and TRBJ2-3): EAGVAQSPRYKIIEKRQSVAFWCNPISGHATLYWYQQILGQGPKLLIQFQNNGVVDDSQLPKDRFSAERLKGVDSTLKIQPAKLEDSAVYLCASSLGPGLAGGVGQYFGPGTRLTVL.

The rearrangement links TRBV29-1 to TRBJ1-1; 11 nucleotides line up with TRBD1. This CDR3 contains 14 residues. Trimming removed 6 bases from V and 4 bases from J; junction bases left unmatched: 7. Germline CDR1 reads SQVTM; CDR2 reads ANQGSEA. CDR3 bases: TGCAGCGTGCTTGGACAGGGGGCCGGCACTGAAGCTTTCTTT. Its protein product is CSVLGQGAGTEAFF.

The rearrangement links TRBV10-3 to TRBJ1-2, with 7 bases identical to TRBD1. After removal of 6 bases from V and 2 bases from J, the junction contained 6 bases not matched to a gene. From germline, CDR1 is ENHRY and CDR2 SYGVKD. The CDR3 covers 14 residues. The CDR3 DNA sequence: TGTGCCATCAGCGCAGGACAGGCAAACTATGGCTACACCTTC. As protein: CAISAGQANYGYTF.

The chain is built from TRBV6-5 and TRBJ1-1, with a tentative D call TRBD1 (6 bases). Germline CDR1 reads MNHEY; CDR2 reads SVGAGI. V lost 6 bases, J lost 0 bases, and 11 bases lay in between. The CDR3 totals 14 residues. The CDR3 coding sequence is TGTGCCAGCAGCTCAGGGGTAATGAACACTGAAGCTTTCTTT. Protein product: CASSSGVMNTEAFF.

This clone was observed a few times. The rearrangement uses TRBV19 and TRBJ1-1, with TRBD1 matching over 8 bases. The CDR3 is 15 residues long. Germline loops: CDR1 LNHDA, CDR2 SQIVND (reference sequence). Unmatched junction bases numbered 8, after V lost 6 bases and J lost 2 bases. In DNA, the CDR3 is TGTGCCAGTAGGTCGGACAGGGCATACAACACTGAAGCTTTCTTT. This gives the protein CASRSDRAYNTEAFF.

The J gene is TRBJ2-1, the V gene TRBV29-1, with 8 bases aligning to TRBD1. Germline loops: CDR1 SQVTM, CDR2 ANQGSEA. The CDR3 covers 16 residues. The junction had 12 bases not matched to a gene; V was cut back by 3 bases and J by 5 bases. The CDR3 nucleotides are TGCAGCGTTGAGCCCCAAACAGGGGGTTGGAACAATGAGCAGTTCTTC. Protein: CSVEPQTGGWNNEQFF.

For the CDR3, the DNA is TGCAGCGGAGGACAGGCGTACAATGAGCAGTTCTTC. Its protein product is CSGGQAYNEQFF. This chain uses TRBV29-1 with TRBJ2-1, with 7 bases aligning to TRBD1. V lost 7 bases, J lost 4 bases, and 4 bases stayed unmatched. The germline V gene has CDR1 SQVTM and CDR2 ANQGSEA. The CDR3 has 12 residues.

CDR3 residues: CASSQEKTGSQAEQFF. For the CDR3, the DNA is TGTGCCAGCAGCCAAGAAAAGACGGGGAGCCAGGCTGAGCAGTTCTTC. V is TRBV4-2 and J is TRBJ2-1; D may be TRBD2 (5 bases). The CDR3 length is 16 residues. CDR1 and CDR2 from the germline V gene are LGHNA and YNFKEQ. V was pared by 0 bases and J by 9 bases, with 18 bases between.

The chain joins TRBV5-1 to TRBJ2-7; 8 bases are a match to TRBD1. There are 12 residues in the CDR3. Germline V CDR1 and CDR2: SGHRS, YFSETQ. Trimming cost V 4 bases and J 6 bases; bases outside gene matches: 3. The CDR3 protein is CASSRTGREQYF. The CDR3 bases are TGCGCCAGCAGCCGGACAGGGCGCGAGCAGTACTTC.

This clone has just a few counts. The V and J genes are TRBV25-1 and TRBJ2-7; TRBD2 matches at 9 bases. CDR1 is MGHDK, CDR2 SYGVNS, per germline. CDR3 length equals 15 residues. The V and J ends lost 1 base and 4 bases, in that order; junction bases with no gene match: 5. CDR3 residues: CASSESEREDYEQYF. CDR3 coding DNA: TGTGCCAGCAGTGAATCCGAGCGGGAGGATTACGAGCAGTACTTC.

The V call is TRBV15, the J call TRBJ2-7, with D unresolved. Germline V gives CDR1 LNHNV, CDR2 YYDKDF (reference sequence). Trimming removed 2 bases from V and 3 bases from J, with 11 bases in between. The CDR3 sequence is 14 residues long. CDR3 residues: CATSRSVPGYEQYF. The CDR3 DNA is TGTGCCACCAGCAGATCGGTCCCTGGCTACGAGCAGTACTTC. The full variable domain, its missing parts supplied by reference TRBV15 and TRBJ2-7, is DAMVIQNPRYQVTQFGKPVTLSCSQTLNHNVMYWYQQKSSQAPKLLFHYYDKDFNNEADTPDNFQSRRPNTSFCFLDIRSPGLGDTAMYLCATSRSVPGYEQYFGPGTRLTVT.

The chain carries TRBV6-5 and TRBJ2-5; 11 bases line up with TRBD2. The CDR3 contains 15 residues. Trimming cost V 5 bases and J 4 bases; bases outside gene matches: 6. Germline loops: CDR1 MNHEY, CDR2 SVGAGI. The CDR3 loop reads CASSRWTSGSETQYF. DNA of the CDR3: TGTGCCAGCAGTCGTTGGACTAGCGGGTCAGAGACCCAGTACTTC.

This clone was observed once. This chain connects TRBV29-1 to TRBJ1-2, with a possible D match to TRBD1 (5 bases). This CDR3 region has 11 residues. Germline loops: CDR1 SQVTM, CDR2 ANQGSEA. Trimming left V 7 bases short and J 8 bases short, with 14 bases between. The chain's CDR3 is CSADRGFGYTF. Written as DNA, the CDR3 is TGCAGCGCCGACCGGGGCTTCGGCTACACCTTC.

This clone has only a few counts. This sequence joins TRBV2 and TRBJ2-5, with D possibly TRBD1 on 5 matching bases. The CDR3 contains 12 residues. Trimming removed 4 bases at V and 3 bases at J, with 6 bases between. Looked up from germline, CDR1 is SNHLY and CDR2 is FYNNEI. CDR3 protein: CASSAQEETQYF. Written as DNA, the CDR3 is TGTGCCAGCAGTGCACAGGAAGAGACCCAGTACTTC. The full variable domain, in which reference TRBV2 and TRBJ2-5 provide the parts outside the CDR3, is EPEVTQTPSHQVTQMGQEVILRCVPISNHLYFYWYRQILGQKVEFLVSFYNNEISEKSEIFDDQFSVERPDGSNFTLKIRSTKLEDSAMYFCASSAQEETQYFGPGTRLLVL.

The V and J genes are TRBV10-3 and TRBJ2-5; 9 nucleotides agree with TRBD2. The V gene end was trimmed by 3 bases and the J gene end by 2 bases; junction bases not matched to a gene: 4. CDR1 and CDR2 (germline): ENHRY, SYGVKD. CDR3 length: 15 amino acids. The DNA of the CDR3 is TGTGCCATCAGTGATTCGACTAGCGGACAAGAGACCCAGTACTTC. Its protein is CAISDSTSGQETQYF.

The rearrangement links TRBV29-1 to TRBJ2-5, with unresolved D. The CDR3 extends over 12 amino acids. The V end was cut by 4 bases, the J end by 5 bases, with 11 bases between. Per the germline V gene, CDR1 is SQVTM and CDR2 is ANQGSEA. This CDR3 reads CSVGGGPETQYF. CDR3 sequence (DNA): TGCAGCGTTGGAGGTGGGCCGGAGACCCAGTACTTC.

The chain combines TRBV5-4 with TRBJ2-1, with 8 bases lining up with TRBD2. Per the germline V gene, CDR1 is SGHNT and CDR2 is YYREEE (reference sequence). Germline trimming cut 0 bases from V and 7 bases from J; bases unmatched to any gene: 6. CDR3 size: 15 residues. CDR3 protein: CASSLAGGPGNEQFF. In nucleotides, the CDR3 is TGTGCCAGCAGCTTGGCGGGAGGGCCAGGGAATGAGCAGTTCTTC. Together with reference TRBV5-4 and TRBJ2-1, the CDR3 gives the full variable domain: ETGVTQSPTHLIKTRGQQVTLRCSSQSGHNTVSWYQQALGQGPQFIFQYYREEENGRGNFPPRFSGLQFPNYSSELNVNALELDDSALYLCASSLAGGPGNEQFFGPGTRLTVL.

This CDR3 is CATSRDISNQPQHF. The DNA for the CDR3 is TGTGCCACCAGCAGAGATATTAGCAATCAGCCCCAGCATTTT. V gene TRBV15 combines with J gene TRBJ1-5; D is unresolved. CDR1 LNHNV and CDR2 YYDKDF come from the germline V gene (reference sequence). V lost 0 bases, J lost 0 bases, and 3 bases lay in between. The CDR3 length is 14 residues.

The chain recombines TRBV30 with TRBJ2-7; 11 bases map to TRBD2. Germline V CDR1 and CDR2: GTSNPN, SVGIG (reference sequence). Trimming removed 4 bases from V and 2 bases from J; junction bases left unmatched: 16. The length of the CDR3 is 18 residues. CDR3 protein: CAWTPGTSGAVIPYEQYF. In DNA form, the CDR3 reads TGTGCCTGGACCCCAGGGACTAGCGGAGCCGTCATCCCCTACGAGCAGTACTTC.

This clone came up a few times. The CDR3 loop reads CAISVGPSSGNTIYF. The CDR3 coding sequence is TGTGCCATCAGTGTGGGGCCTAGCTCTGGAAACACCATATATTTT. The chain is built from TRBV10-3 and TRBJ1-3; possibly TRBD1 for D (5 bases). Germline V CDR1 and CDR2: ENHRY, SYGVKD. This CDR3 has 15 residues. V was cut by 4 bases and J by 0 bases, with 10 bases left in between.

The V and J genes are TRBV20-1 and TRBJ2-7; no definite D call. CDR1 and CDR2 (germline): DFQATT, SNEGSKA (reference sequence). CDR3 size: 11 residues. The CDR3 DNA sequence: TGCAGGCCGTCGGGCCCCCAGGTGCAGTACTTC. It yields the protein CRPSGPQVQYF.

The V gene is TRBV29-1, the J gene TRBJ1-2, with TRBD1 matching over 10 bases. The CDR3 is 14 residues long. V lost 3 bases and J lost 4; bases outside the gene matches: 5. Germline values: CDR1 SQVTM, CDR2 ANQGSEA. In nucleotides, the CDR3 is TGCAGCGTTGAGGGGACAGGGGTCAGCTATGGCTACACCTTC. It is translated as CSVEGTGVSYGYTF.

This clone was recorded a few times. The rearrangement joins TRBV28 to TRBJ2-2; D is tentatively TRBD1 or TRBD2 (5 bases each). The CDR3 extends over 15 amino acids. V lost 6 bases and J lost 6, with 17 bases in between. Germline assignment: CDR1 MDHEN and CDR2 SYDVKM. CDR3 DNA sequence: TGTGCCAGCAGGAGTTTTGGGACCCGGGCCGGGGAGCTGTTTTTT. It translates to CASRSFGTRAGELFF.